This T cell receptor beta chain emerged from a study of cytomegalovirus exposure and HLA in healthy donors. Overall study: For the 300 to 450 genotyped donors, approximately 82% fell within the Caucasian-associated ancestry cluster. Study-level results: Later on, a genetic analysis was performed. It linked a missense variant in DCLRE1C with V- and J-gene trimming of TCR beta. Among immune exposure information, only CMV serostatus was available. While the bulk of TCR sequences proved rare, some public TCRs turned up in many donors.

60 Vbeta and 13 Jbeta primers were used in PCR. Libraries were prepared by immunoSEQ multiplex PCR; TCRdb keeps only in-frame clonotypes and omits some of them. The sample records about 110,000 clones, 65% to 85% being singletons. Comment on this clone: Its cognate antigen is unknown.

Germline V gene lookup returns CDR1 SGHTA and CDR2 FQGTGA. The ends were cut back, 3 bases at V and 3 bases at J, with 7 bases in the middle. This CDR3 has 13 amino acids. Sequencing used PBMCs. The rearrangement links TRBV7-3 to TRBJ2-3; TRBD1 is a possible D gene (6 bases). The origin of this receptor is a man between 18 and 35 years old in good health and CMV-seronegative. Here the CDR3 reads CASSFTGTDTQYF. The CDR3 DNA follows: TGTGCCAGCAGCTTTACAGGGACAGATACGCAGTATTTT.